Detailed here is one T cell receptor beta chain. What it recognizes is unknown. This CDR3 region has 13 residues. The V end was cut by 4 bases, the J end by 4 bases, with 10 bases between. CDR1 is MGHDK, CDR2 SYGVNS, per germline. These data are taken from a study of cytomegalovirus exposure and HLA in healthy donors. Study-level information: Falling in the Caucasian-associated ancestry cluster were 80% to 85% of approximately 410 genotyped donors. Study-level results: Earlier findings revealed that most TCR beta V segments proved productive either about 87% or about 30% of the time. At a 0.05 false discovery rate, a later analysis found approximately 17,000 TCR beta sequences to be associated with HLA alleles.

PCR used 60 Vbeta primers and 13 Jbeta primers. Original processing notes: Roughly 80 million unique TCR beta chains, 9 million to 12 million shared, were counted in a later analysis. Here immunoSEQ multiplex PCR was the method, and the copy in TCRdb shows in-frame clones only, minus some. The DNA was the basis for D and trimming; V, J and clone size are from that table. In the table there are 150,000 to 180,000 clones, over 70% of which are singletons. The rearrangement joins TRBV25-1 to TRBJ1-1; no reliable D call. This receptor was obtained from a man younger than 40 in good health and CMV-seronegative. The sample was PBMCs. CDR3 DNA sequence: TGTGCCAGCAGTGGCCCTGCCGGCACTGAAGCTTTCTTT. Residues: CASSGPAGTEAFF.